This T cell receptor beta chain was identified during a study of T cell responses to AZD1222 COVID-19 vaccine (dated by TCRdb to the early 2020s). Background for the entire study: AZD1222 recipients given second doses at about 4 weeks or at about 12 weeks were pooled, since spike-specific TCR depth and breadth were not found to differ between the two schedules. Enrollment into the trials was organized by age into subgroups of 18-55, 56-69 and 70-plus years, and those subgroups contained approximately 160, 26 and 62 TCR-sequenced participants, respectively. TCR sequencing covered roughly 230 trial participants: about 210 given two doses of AZD1222 and about 26 given two doses of MenACWY control vaccine. General conclusions and limits of the study: Participants were mostly white British and included more females than males, and it was suggested by the authors that clonal diversity may have been underestimated. The 56-69-year group was small, and its depth increase did not reach significance, likely because of low power. Vaccine-associated CD4 TCRs spanned the whole spike protein, with dominant responses in regions 160-218 and 743-854. Reportedly, almost half of the unique spike-specific TCRs recognized epitopes lying outside the regions that are mutated in the B.1.351 and B.1.1.7 variants. Conclusions about previously exposed vaccinees are limited, since just five to seven AZD1222 recipients were seropositive for SARS-CoV-2 at baseline. Spike-specific TCR breadth and depth rose significantly after two AZD1222 doses compared with day 0 and with MenACWY recipients. No day 14 peak-response samples were available, so repertoires were characterized only after the peak T cell response.

The CDR3 regions of human TCRbeta chains were subjected to immunosequencing. Processing in the source paper ran as follows. TCRs in the repertoires were matched against a reference library of SARS-CoV-2-specific TCRs that had been generated with the MIRA antigen-specificity platform. Breadth meant the fraction of unique TCRs that were SARS-CoV-2-associated, whereas depth meant the fraction of total T cells that were SARS-CoV-2-associated. Using the MIRA data, each spike-specific TCR was assigned both to the spike region to which the TCR was reactive and to a CD4 or CD8 class. Log10-transformed breadth and depth values were compared by one-way ANOVA with Sidak's multiple comparisons tests. Held by TCRdb, this immuneACCESS table contains in-frame sequences only and omits some clones. Under half of the omission traces to an unresolved V gene where checked; the cause of the rest is unknown. D and trimming come from the DNA, and the V and J calls and clone size come from that table. Recorded for this sample are fewer than 300,000 clones; 85% to 95% of them occurred a single time. Together, the top ten hold roughly 0.6% of the sample.

This clone was recorded once. It has no known antigen specificity. No quality values exist for individual bases; no much larger clone is one base distant. The time point tag for this specimen amounts to: baseline before first vaccination. Samples from vaccinated people were obtained from the UK trials COV001 and COV002, which included a single-blind randomized controlled phase 2/3 trial of AZD1222 (ChAdOx1 nCoV-19) in healthy adults. For TCRbeta chain sequencing, PBMC samples from trial participants were taken at day 0 and at day 28 after the second dose. This TCR was recovered from an adult in good health. This specimen was peripheral blood, taken on day 0 of AZD1222 vaccination.

In nucleotide form, the sequence is TGTGCCAGCAGCTTAGCCGGACAGGGGGCCTACGAGCAGTACTTC. Translated, this is CASSLAGQGAYEQYF. Recombination connected TRBV7-2 to TRBJ2-7; 10 bases in the junction line up with TRBD1. The CDR3 covers 15 residues, taking in both the cysteine and the phenylalanine. The only DNA kept is the CDR3, 45 bases in frame from the first base. The V end gives up 0 bases and the J end 2 bases, leaving 1 base in the junction not matched to a gene. The germline V gene sets CDR1 to SGHTA and CDR2 to FQGNSA.